This T cell receptor (beta chain) originates from a study of post-analysis software for immune sequencing data. Each TCR beta cDNA library carried unique molecular identifiers. TCRdb reprocessed the PCR reads with MiXCR, giving one entry per CDR3 protein. Of some 690,000 distinct CDR3 sequences in the sample, roughly 27% are singletons; the top ten hold 0.56%. A note on this clonotype: Antigen specificity is unknown.

The CDR3 has 15 amino acids. Germline V gene data show CDR1 as DFQATT and CDR2 as SNEGSKA (reference sequence). Study-wide findings and caveats: Included in a set of four or five TRBV segments more frequent in patients than controls were TRBV5-6, TRBV5-1 and TRBV20-1.

The clonotype was recovered from a girl aged 5-17 years with multiple sclerosis. The chain carries TRBV20-1 and TRBJ2-5; D ambiguous. The J call is doubtful: the DNA matches TRBJ2-1 better. The sequenced sample consisted of blood. CDR3 coding DNA: TGCAGTGCTAGAGATCAAGGACGGCCCCAAGAGACCCAGTTCTTC. It is translated as CSARDQGRPQETQFF.